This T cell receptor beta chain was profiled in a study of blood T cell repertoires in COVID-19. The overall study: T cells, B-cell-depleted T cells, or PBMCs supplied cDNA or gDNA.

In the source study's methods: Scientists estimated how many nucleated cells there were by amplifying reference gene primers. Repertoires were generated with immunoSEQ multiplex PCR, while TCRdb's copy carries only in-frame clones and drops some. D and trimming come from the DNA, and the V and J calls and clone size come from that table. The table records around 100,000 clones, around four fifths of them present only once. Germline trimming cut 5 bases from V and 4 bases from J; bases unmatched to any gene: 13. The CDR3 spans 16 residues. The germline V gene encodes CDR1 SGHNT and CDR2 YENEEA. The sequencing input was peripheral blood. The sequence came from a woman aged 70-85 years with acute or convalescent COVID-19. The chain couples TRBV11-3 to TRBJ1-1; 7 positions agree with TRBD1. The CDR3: CASSQEAGGIGTEAFF. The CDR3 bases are TGTGCCAGCAGCCAGGAGGCAGGGGGGATAGGCACTGAAGCTTTCTTT.